The present TCR beta chain was sequenced within a study of T cell changes during pregnancy in multiple sclerosis. This CDR3 contains 14 residues. Looked up from germline, CDR1 is SEHNR and CDR2 is FQNEAQ (reference sequence). V was cut by 2 bases and J by 3 bases, with 7 bases left in between. Here immunoSEQ multiplex PCR was the method, and the copy in TCRdb shows in-frame clones only, minus some. Of around 60,000 clones in the sample, approximately 85% were seen once. This specimen was peripheral blood, taken in the first trimester of pregnancy. V is TRBV7-9 and J is TRBJ1-4, with D tentatively TRBD1 (5 bases). The clonotype was recovered from a female donor with multiple sclerosis, enrolled in a pregnancy study. The CDR3 sequence: CASSLSGANEKLFF. The CDR3 DNA follows: TGTGCCAGCAGCTTATCGGGGGCTAATGAAAAACTGTTTTTT.